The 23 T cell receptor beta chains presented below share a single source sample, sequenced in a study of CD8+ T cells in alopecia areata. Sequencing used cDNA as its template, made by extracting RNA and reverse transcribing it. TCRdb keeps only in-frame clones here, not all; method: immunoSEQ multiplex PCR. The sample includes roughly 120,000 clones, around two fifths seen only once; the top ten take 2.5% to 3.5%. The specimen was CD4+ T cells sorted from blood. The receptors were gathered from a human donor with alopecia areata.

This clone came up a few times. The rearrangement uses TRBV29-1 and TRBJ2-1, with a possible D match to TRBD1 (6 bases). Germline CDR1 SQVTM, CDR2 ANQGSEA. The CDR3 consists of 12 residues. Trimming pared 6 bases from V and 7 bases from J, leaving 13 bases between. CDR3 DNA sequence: TGCAGCGTACAACAAACAGGGAATGAGCAGTTCTTC. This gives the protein CSVQQTGNEQFF.

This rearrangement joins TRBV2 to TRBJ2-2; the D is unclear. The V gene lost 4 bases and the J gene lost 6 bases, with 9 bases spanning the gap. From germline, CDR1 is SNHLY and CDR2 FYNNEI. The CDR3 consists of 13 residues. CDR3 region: CASSVLESGELFF. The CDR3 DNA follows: TGTGCCAGCAGTGTGCTAGAATCCGGGGAGCTGTTTTTT.

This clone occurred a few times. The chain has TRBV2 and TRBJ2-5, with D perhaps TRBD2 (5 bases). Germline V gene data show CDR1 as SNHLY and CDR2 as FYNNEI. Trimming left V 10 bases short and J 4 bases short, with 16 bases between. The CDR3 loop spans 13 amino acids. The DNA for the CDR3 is TGTGCCATCCAACGGCTAGCTGGAGAGACCCAGTACTTC. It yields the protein CAIQRLAGETQYF.

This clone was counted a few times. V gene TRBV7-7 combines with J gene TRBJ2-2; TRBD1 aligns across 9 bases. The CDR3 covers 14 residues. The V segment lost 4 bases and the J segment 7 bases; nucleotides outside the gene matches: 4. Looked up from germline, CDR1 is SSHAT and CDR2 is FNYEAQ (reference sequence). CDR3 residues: CASSSQGASGELFF. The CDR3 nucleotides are TGTGCCAGCAGCTCACAGGGGGCTAGCGGGGAGCTGTTTTTT.

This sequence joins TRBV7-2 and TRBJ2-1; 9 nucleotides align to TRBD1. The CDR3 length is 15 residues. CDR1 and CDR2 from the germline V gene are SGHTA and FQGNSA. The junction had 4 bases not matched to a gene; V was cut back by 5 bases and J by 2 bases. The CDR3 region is CASSQDRGTYNEQFF. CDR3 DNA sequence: TGTGCCAGCAGCCAAGACAGGGGGACCTACAATGAGCAGTTCTTC.

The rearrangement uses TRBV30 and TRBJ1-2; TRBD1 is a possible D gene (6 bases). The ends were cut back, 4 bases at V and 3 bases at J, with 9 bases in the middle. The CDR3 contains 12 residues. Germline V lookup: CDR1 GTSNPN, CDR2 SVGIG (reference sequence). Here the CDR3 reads CAWKGGDYGYTF. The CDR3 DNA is TGTGCCTGGAAAGGGGGTGACTATGGCTACACCTTC.

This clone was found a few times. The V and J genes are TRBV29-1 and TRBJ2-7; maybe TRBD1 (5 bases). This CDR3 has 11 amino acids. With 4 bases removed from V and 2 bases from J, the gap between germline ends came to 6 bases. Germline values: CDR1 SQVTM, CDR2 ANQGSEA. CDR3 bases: TGCAGCGTTGTAGGGGCCTACGAGCAGTACTTC. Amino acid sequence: CSVVGAYEQYF.

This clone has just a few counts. The CDR3 sequence: CASRTGLAGALPSQYF. DNA for the CDR3: TGTGCCAGCAGAACGGGACTAGCGGGGGCCCTCCCGTCCCAGTACTTC. The J gene is TRBJ2-5, the V gene TRBV28; TRBD2 matches 14 bases. V trimming: 6 bases; J trimming: 9 bases; junction bases outside the gene matches: 12. This CDR3 is built from 16 residues. Germline CDR1 reads MDHEN; CDR2 reads SYDVKM.

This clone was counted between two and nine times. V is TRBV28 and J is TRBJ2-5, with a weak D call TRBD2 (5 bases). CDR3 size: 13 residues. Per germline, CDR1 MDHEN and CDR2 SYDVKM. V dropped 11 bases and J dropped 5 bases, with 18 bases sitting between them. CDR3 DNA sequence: TGTGCCGTTCGAGGGAGTCCTGAGGAGACCCAGTACTTC. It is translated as CAVRGSPEETQYF.

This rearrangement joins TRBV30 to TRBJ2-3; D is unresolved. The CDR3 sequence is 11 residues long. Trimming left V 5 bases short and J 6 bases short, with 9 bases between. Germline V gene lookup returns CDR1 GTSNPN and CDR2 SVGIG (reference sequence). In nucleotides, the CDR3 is TGTGCCTGGGGCCCCGCGGATACGCAGTATTTT. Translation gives CAWGPADTQYF.

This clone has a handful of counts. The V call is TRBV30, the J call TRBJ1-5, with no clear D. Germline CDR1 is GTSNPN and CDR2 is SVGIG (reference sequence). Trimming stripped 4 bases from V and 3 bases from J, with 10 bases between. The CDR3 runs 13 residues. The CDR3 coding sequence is TGTGCCTGGATTTGGCACCACAATCAGCCCCAGCATTTT. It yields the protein CAWIWHHNQPQHF.

The CDR3 spells CASSYMGYEQYF. In DNA form, the CDR3 reads TGTGCCAGCAGTTACATGGGGTACGAGCAGTACTTC. The chain carries TRBV6-6 and TRBJ2-7; D remains unclear. The CDR3 loop spans 12 amino acids. Trimming cost V 2 bases and J 4 bases, with 6 bases left between them. CDR1 is MNHNY and CDR2 is SVGAGI in the germline V gene (reference sequence).

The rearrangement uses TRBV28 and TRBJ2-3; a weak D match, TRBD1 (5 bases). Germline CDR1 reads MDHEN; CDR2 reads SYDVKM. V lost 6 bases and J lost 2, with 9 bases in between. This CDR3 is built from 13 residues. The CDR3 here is CASRGQYTDTQYF. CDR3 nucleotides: TGTGCCAGCAGAGGACAATACACAGATACGCAGTATTTT.

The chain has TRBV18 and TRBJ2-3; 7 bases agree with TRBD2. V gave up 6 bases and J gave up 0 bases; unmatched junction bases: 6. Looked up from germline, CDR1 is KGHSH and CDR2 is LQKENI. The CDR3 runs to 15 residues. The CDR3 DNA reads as TGTGCCAGCTCGGCGACTAGCATAAGCACAGATACGCAGTATTTT. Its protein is CASSATSISTDTQYF.

CDR3 DNA sequence: TGTGCCAGCAGTTTAAGGGGCAATCAGCCCCAGCATTTT. It translates to CASSLRGNQPQHF. The chain carries TRBV27 and TRBJ1-5; D unclear. V gave up 2 bases and J gave up 2 bases, with 4 bases separating them. The germline V gene encodes CDR1 MNHEY and CDR2 SMNVEV (reference sequence). The CDR3 loop spans 13 amino acids.

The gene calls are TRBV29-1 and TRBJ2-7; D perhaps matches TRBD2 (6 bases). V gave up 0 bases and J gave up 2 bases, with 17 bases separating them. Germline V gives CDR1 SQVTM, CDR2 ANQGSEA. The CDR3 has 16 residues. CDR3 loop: CSVEDFVSPSAYEQYF. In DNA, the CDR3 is TGCAGCGTTGAAGACTTCGTCTCCCCTAGCGCCTACGAGCAGTACTTC.

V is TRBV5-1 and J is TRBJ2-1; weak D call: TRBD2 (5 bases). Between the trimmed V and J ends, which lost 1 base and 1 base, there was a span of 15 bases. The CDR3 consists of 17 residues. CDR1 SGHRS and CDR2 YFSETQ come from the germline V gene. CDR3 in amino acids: CASSLLWAAESYNEQFF. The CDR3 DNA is TGCGCCAGCAGCTTGCTTTGGGCAGCGGAGTCCTACAATGAGCAGTTCTTC.

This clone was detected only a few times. Written as DNA, the CDR3 is TGTGCCAGCAGTCTCCTCGACGGTGGCGAGCAGTACTTC. Its translation: CASSLLDGGEQYF. V is TRBV28 and J is TRBJ2-7; D unresolved. Germline V gives CDR1 MDHEN, CDR2 SYDVKM. CDR3 length: 13 amino acids. Trimming took off 5 bases at V and 6 bases at J, with 14 bases between the two ends.

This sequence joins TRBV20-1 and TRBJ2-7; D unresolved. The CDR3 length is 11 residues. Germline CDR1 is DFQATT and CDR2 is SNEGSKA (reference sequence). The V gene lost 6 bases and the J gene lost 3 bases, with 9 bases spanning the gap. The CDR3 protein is CSATWNYEQYF. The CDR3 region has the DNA TGCAGTGCCACATGGAACTACGAGCAGTACTTC.

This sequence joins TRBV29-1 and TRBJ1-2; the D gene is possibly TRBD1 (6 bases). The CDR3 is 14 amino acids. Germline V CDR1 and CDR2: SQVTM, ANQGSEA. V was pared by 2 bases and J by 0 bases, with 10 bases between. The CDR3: CSVERDTSNYGYTF. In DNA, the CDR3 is TGCAGCGTTGAAAGGGACACTTCTAACTATGGCTACACCTTC.

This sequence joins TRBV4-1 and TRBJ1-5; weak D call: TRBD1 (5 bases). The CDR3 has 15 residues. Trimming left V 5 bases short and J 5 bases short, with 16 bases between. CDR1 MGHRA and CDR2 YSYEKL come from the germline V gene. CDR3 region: CASSGPGTVDQPQHF. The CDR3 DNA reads TGCGCCAGCAGCGGCCCAGGGACGGTTGATCAGCCCCAGCATTTT.

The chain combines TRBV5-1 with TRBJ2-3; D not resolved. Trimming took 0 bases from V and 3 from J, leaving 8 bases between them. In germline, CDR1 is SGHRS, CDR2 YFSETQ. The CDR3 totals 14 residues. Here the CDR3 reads CASSLVTVTDTQYF. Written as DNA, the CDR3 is TGCGCCAGCAGCTTGGTTACGGTTACAGATACGCAGTATTTT.

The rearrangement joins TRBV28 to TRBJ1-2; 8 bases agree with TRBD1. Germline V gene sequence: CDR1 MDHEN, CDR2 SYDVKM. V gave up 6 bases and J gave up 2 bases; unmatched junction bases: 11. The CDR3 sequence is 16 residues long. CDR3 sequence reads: CASSPLRDRRNYGYTF. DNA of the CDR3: TGTGCCAGCAGCCCCCTCCGGGACAGGAGAAACTATGGCTACACCTTC.